Sequencing of this TCR beta chain was carried out in a study of molecular identifiers for immune sequencing clone quantification. This clonotype was seen a few times. Its antigen is currently unknown. CDR3 length: 15 residues. The germline gives CDR1 SGHVS, CDR2 FQNEAQ. The V end was cut by 1 base, the J end by 4 bases, with 13 bases between. In TCRdb, the PCR reads were re-called with MiXCR into one record per CDR3 protein. The sample comprises about 500,000 distinct CDR3 sequences, around 25% of which are singletons, and roughly 0.77% rests with the top ten. Study-wide results and limits: Clones carrying above 20 RNA copies accounted for over 97% of effector molecules, under 1% in naive cells. One cell's worth of spiked Jurkat TCR RNA was reportedly detectable among some 1 million naive cells.

Specimen: naive CD8+ T cells from blood, with Jurkat cell RNA spiked in. Subset reported: FACS-sorted CD8+CD4-CCR7+CD45RA+ naive T cells. The TCR comes from a human donor in good health. Some libraries in this study had Jurkat cell RNA spiked in. The gene calls are TRBV7-8 and TRBJ2-5; D gene unclear. CDR3 coding DNA: TGTGCCAGCAGCTTAGTTCGTGCGGTTGGAGAGACCCAGTACTTC. Protein sequence: CASSLVRAVGETQYF.